The 27 T cell receptor beta chains reported below all come from one sample, sequenced in a study. TCRdb ran MiXCR on the 5' RACE reads and lists one entry per CDR3 protein. The sample yields tens of thousands of distinct CDR3 sequences, over 15% seen once. Material: naive CD4+ T cells sorted from blood. The subset denotes: naive CD4+ T cells, CD4+CD45RA+CD25-. These receptor sequences come from a female donor with breast cancer.

This clonotype was found a few times. The rearrangement joins TRBV9 to TRBJ1-1; D perhaps matches TRBD1 (6 bases). V was pared by 4 bases and J by 1 base, with 11 bases between. The CDR3 length is 14 residues. Germline assignment: CDR1 SGDLS and CDR2 YYNGEE. The CDR3 is CASSPTGRNTEAFF. The CDR3 DNA follows: TGTGCCAGCAGCCCCACAGGGAGGAACACTGAAGCTTTCTTT.

The rearrangement uses TRBV5-1 and TRBJ1-6, with TRBD1 matching 7 bases. CDR3 length equals 17 residues. V shed 3 bases, J shed 0 bases, and the junction held 6 bases outside the gene matches. The V gene's germline CDR1 is SGHRS and CDR2 YFSETQ. Here the CDR3 reads CASSSGQRFSYNSPLHF. Written as DNA, the CDR3 is TGCGCCAGCAGCTCGGGACAGAGATTCTCCTATAATTCACCCCTCCACTTT.

As for this clonotype: Compared with germline, one end of the junction differs, possibly owing to a read error. The chain combines TRBV11-2 with TRBJ2-7; 8 nucleotides agree with TRBD1. The germline gives CDR1 SGHAT, CDR2 FQNNGV. CDR3 length: 17 amino acids. The CDR3 protein is CAGSRIRGQAVTYEQYF. The CDR3 nucleotides read TGTGCCGGCAGCAGAATCAGGGGACAGGCGGTCACCTACGAGCAGTACTTC.

This clonotype was found a few times. A read error may be the cause here, since a much bigger clone is one base away. The rearrangement joins TRBV7-7 to TRBJ2-2; D is possibly TRBD2 (5 bases). This CDR3 region has 15 residues. Germline V lookup: CDR1 SSHAT, CDR2 FNYEAQ (reference sequence). The CDR3 DNA reads as TGTGCTAGCAGCCAGGCGGGCTCGAACACCGGGGAGCTGGTTTTT. Translation gives CASSQAGSNTGELVF.

Points on this clonotype: The conserved closing phenylalanine or tryptophan is absent in this CDR3, likely reflecting a read error. The rearrangement links TRBV5-6 to TRBJ2-1; 9 bases agree with TRBD2. This CDR3 is built from 16 residues. Germline CDR1 is SGHDT and CDR2 is YYEEEE. The V and J ends lost 2 bases and 7 bases, in that order; junction bases with no gene match: 10. The CDR3 bases are TGTGCCAGCAGCTTCGGCGGGGGGGCCAGTTGGAATGAGCAGTTCTAC. This sequence encodes CASSFGGGASWNEQFY.

The chain links TRBV6-5 to TRBJ2-7; 8 bases fit TRBD1. The CDR3 has 13 amino acids. The junction had 5 bases not matched to a gene; V was cut back by 5 bases and J by 5 bases. Germline V gene lookup returns CDR1 MNHEY and CDR2 SVGAGI. In DNA form, the CDR3 reads TGTGCCAGCAGTAGGACAGGGAATGACGAGCAGTACTTC. Protein product: CASSRTGNDEQYF.

This clonotype was observed at least ten times. This chain uses TRBV7-9 with TRBJ2-5; weak D call: TRBD1 (6 bases). The CDR3 loop spans 15 amino acids. Trimming cost V 3 bases and J 5 bases, with 16 bases left between them. Germline CDR1 is SEHNR and CDR2 is FQNEAQ (reference sequence). The CDR3 DNA reads as TGTGCCAGCAGCTTGGACAGTGTATCCTTGGAGACCCAGTACTTC. The encoded protein is CASSLDSVSLETQYF.

This clonotype appeared many times. The chain employs TRBV6-1 and TRBJ2-5; D is perhaps TRBD2 (6 bases). Germline values: CDR1 MNHNS, CDR2 SASEGT. V lost 2 bases to trimming and J lost 7 bases, with 11 bases between them. CDR3 length: 13 amino acids. In nucleotides, the CDR3 is TGTGCCAGCAGTGAAAGGAGGGTCGGGACCCAGTACTTC. It translates to CASSERRVGTQYF.

This clonotype was recorded at least ten times. The V call is TRBV5-1, the J call TRBJ1-2; 9 nucleotides agree with TRBD1. The J segment lost 12 bases and the V segment lost 0 bases, leaving 6 bases of the junction unmatched. Germline assignment: CDR1 SGHRS and CDR2 YFSETQ. CDR3 size: 13 residues. CDR3 sequence reads: CASSLDDRGADTF. For the CDR3, the DNA is TGCGCCAGCAGCTTGGACGACAGGGGGGCCGACACCTTC.

The chain links TRBV6-1 to TRBJ1-1; unclear D gene. V lost 3 bases to trimming and J lost 5 bases, with 10 bases between them. Germline assignment: CDR1 MNHNS and CDR2 SASEGT. The CDR3 consists of 13 residues. The CDR3 coding sequence is TGTGCCAGCAGTGACAAGAGGAATACTGAAGCTTTCTTT. As protein: CASSDKRNTEAFF.

This rearrangement joins TRBV2 to TRBJ1-2, with 7 bases fitting TRBD1. The CDR3 extends over 15 amino acids. Losses at the gene ends were 6 bases for V and 2 bases for J; bases not matched to a gene: 9. The germline V gene encodes CDR1 SNHLY and CDR2 FYNNEI. For the CDR3, the DNA is TGTGCCAGCAGAGTCGGGACAGTTCTAAACTATGGCTACACCTTC. It specifies CASRVGTVLNYGYTF.

By proportion, this clonotype is medium-sized. This chain joins TRBV7-9 and TRBJ2-7; D is ambiguous. The germline V gene encodes CDR1 SEHNR and CDR2 FQNEAQ (reference sequence). The length of the CDR3 is 12 residues. Trimming stripped 5 bases from V and 5 bases from J, with 10 bases between. In nucleotides, the CDR3 is TGTGCCAGCAGCCTTACGGGCGACGAGCAGTACTTC. Translation gives CASSLTGDEQYF. Supplemented by reference TRBV7-9 and TRBJ2-7, the full variable domain reads DTGVSQNPRHKITKRGQNVTFRCDPISEHNRLYWYRQTLGQGPEFLTYFQNEAQLEKSRLLSDRFSAERPKGSFSTLEIQRTEQGDSAMYLCASSLTGDEQYFGPGTRLTVT.

As for this clonotype: The junction departs from germline at one end; a sequencing error may be responsible. This chain uses TRBV20-1 with TRBJ2-7; unclear D gene. The CDR3 runs to 14 residues. The germline CDR1 and CDR2 sequences are DFQATT and SNEGSKA (reference sequence). This CDR3 reads CGARNPRSSYEQYF. CDR3 sequence (DNA): TGCGGTGCTAGAAACCCGAGGAGCTCCTACGAGCAGTACTTC.

This clonotype was counted ten times or more. In nucleotides, the CDR3 is TGTGCCAGCAGTTCCGAGACAGGAGCCTATGGCTACACCTTC. Translating gives CASSSETGAYGYTF. The V call is TRBV12-3 or TRBV12-4, the J call TRBJ1-2, with a tentative D call TRBD1 (6 bases). V lost 4 bases to trimming and J lost 4 bases, with 13 bases between them. The CDR3 covers 14 residues.

This clonotype turned up a few times. The V gene is TRBV7-2, the J gene TRBJ2-5; no clear D. Germline V lookup: CDR1 SGHTA, CDR2 FQGNSA. V was trimmed by 6 bases and J by 2 bases, leaving 10 bases between them. This CDR3 is built from 13 residues. CDR3 DNA: TGTGCCAGCAGTTTGAATAGGCAAGAGACCCAGTACTTC. Its translation is CASSLNRQETQYF.

This clonotype was seen more than once but under ten times. This chain connects TRBV29-1 to TRBJ1-1, with unresolved D. Deletions cut 6 bases from V and 1 base from J, with 15 bases between. Per the germline V gene, CDR1 is SQVTM and CDR2 is ANQGSEA. The CDR3 totals 14 residues. The CDR3 spells CSVVKSWGNTEAFF. The CDR3 DNA reads TGCAGCGTCGTCAAGTCCTGGGGGAACACTGAAGCTTTCTTT.

V usage is TRBV4-1 and J usage is TRBJ2-1; 9 nucleotides line up with TRBD1. This CDR3 has 15 residues. Germline V gives CDR1 MGHRA, CDR2 YSYEKL. V was clipped by 4 bases and J by 5 bases; unmatched bases: 6. The DNA of the CDR3 is TGCGCCAGCAGCCGGCCCGGGACAGGGAACAATGAGCAGTTCTTC. Protein product: CASSRPGTGNNEQFF.

In this sample, this clonotype turned up many times. The rearrangement joins TRBV11-2 to TRBJ2-5; no clear D gene. There are 15 residues in the CDR3. Germline V CDR1 and CDR2: SGHAT, FQNNGV. Trimming removed 3 bases from V and 2 bases from J, with 13 bases in between. The CDR3 coding sequence is TGTGCCAGCAGCTTCAGAGGCCAGGCACAAGAGACCCAGTACTTC. This gives the protein CASSFRGQAQETQYF.

The J gene is TRBJ1-4, the V gene TRBV30; possible D gene TRBD1, 5 bases. V lost 0 bases and J lost 8, with 16 bases in between. The CDR3 covers 15 residues. Germline loops: CDR1 GTSNPN, CDR2 SVGIG (reference sequence). In DNA, the CDR3 is TGTGCCTGGAGTGTACTTCGGGGCAGCCAGGAAAAACTGTTTTTT. This translates into CAWSVLRGSQEKLFF. Looking up the rest from reference TRBV30 and TRBJ1-4 gives the full variable domain: SQTIHQWPATLVQPVGSPLSLECTVEGTSNPNLYWYRQAAGRGLQLLFYSVGIGQISSEVPQNLSASRPQDRQFILSSKKLLLSDSGFYLCAWSVLRGSQEKLFFGSGTQLSVL.

In its sample, this clonotype was seen a few times. The rearrangement links TRBV7-2 to TRBJ2-6; 7 bases fit TRBD1. CDR3 length equals 16 residues. V lost 2 bases, J lost 2 bases, and 3 bases stayed unmatched. Germline loops: CDR1 SGHTA, CDR2 FQGNSA. Here the CDR3 reads CASSLLGGAGANVLTF. The CDR3 DNA reads TGTGCCAGCAGCTTATTAGGGGGCGCTGGGGCCAACGTCCTGACTTTC.

V usage is TRBV12-3 or TRBV12-4 and J usage is TRBJ2-1; 10 positions agree with TRBD2. CDR3 length: 17 amino acids. Trimming at V came to 5 bases and at J to 8 bases, leaving 15 bases not matched to a gene. The CDR3 nucleotides are TGTGCCAGCAGTACAAAAGCCCCGGGACTAGCGAGGCATGAGCAGTTCTTC. Its protein is CASSTKAPGLARHEQFF.

J is TRBJ2-1 and V is TRBV6-5, with TRBD2 matching 15 bases. This CDR3 contains 17 residues. In germline, CDR1 is MNHEY, CDR2 SVGAGI. The junction had 4 bases not matched to a gene; V was cut back by 1 base and J by 6 bases. CDR3 protein: CASSYFGLAGGPNEQFF. The CDR3 coding sequence is TGTGCCAGCAGTTACTTCGGACTAGCGGGGGGGCCCAATGAGCAGTTCTTC.

The CDR3 is CATGESYSPLHF. The CDR3 DNA reads as TGTGCCACCGGGGAGAGTTATTCACCCCTCCACTTT. The chain recombines TRBV10-3 with TRBJ1-6; D not certain. The CDR3 sequence is 12 residues long. With 10 bases removed from V and 8 bases from J, the gap between germline ends came to 12 bases. Germline loops: CDR1 ENHRY, CDR2 SYGVKD.

In its sample, this clonotype was seen many times. The chain couples TRBV6-5 to TRBJ1-1; a possible D gene is TRBD1 (6 bases). Germline CDR1 is MNHEY and CDR2 is SVGAGI. V dropped 6 bases and J dropped 3 bases, with 20 bases sitting between them. This CDR3 spans 16 amino acids. CDR3 in amino acids: CASRHLGARWDTEAFF. CDR3 in DNA: TGTGCCAGCAGACACCTGGGGGCGAGGTGGGACACTGAAGCTTTCTTT.

A remark on this clonotype: With a much larger clone just one base away, this may be a read error. This is likely a read error, given that the CDR3 carries no conserved phenylalanine or tryptophan at its end. V usage is TRBV5-6 and J usage is TRBJ1-4, with D hard to call. This CDR3 contains 15 residues. Between the trimmed V and J ends, which lost 4 bases and 3 bases, there was a span of 13 bases. The germline V gene encodes CDR1 SGHDT and CDR2 YYEEEE. The CDR3 loop reads CASSADHLANEKLFL. CDR3 sequence (DNA): TGTGCCAGCAGCGCCGACCATCTGGCTAATGAAAAACTGTTTCTT.

This clonotype was recorded once. The missing conserved phenylalanine or tryptophan at the end of this CDR3 makes a read error likely. This rearrangement joins TRBV20-1 to TRBJ1-1; 7 nucleotides match TRBD1. Looked up from germline, CDR1 is DFQATT and CDR2 is SNEGSKA (reference sequence). Germline trimming cut 8 bases from V and 1 base from J; bases unmatched to any gene: 10. The CDR3 is made up of 14 amino acids. CDR3 region: CSSGTEFKNTEAFL. CDR3 sequence (DNA): TGCAGTTCCGGGACAGAGTTTAAGAACACTGAAGCTTTCCTT.

On this clonotype: A much larger clone differs from this one at a single base, so this may be a read error. The chain couples TRBV7-2 to TRBJ1-1; D possibly corresponds to TRBD1 (6 bases). The CDR3 extends over 14 amino acids. Per the germline V gene, CDR1 is SGHTA and CDR2 is FQGNSA. The CDR3 bases are TGTGCCAGCAGCCCGTACAGGGTGAACACTGAAGCTTCCTTT. This encodes CASSPYRVNTEASF.